The 23 T cell receptor beta chains below were found in one sample sequenced in a study of T cell clones after liver transplantation. The data were produced by immunoSEQ multiplex PCR, yet TCRdb's version contains in-frame clones alone and is incomplete. The sample consists of under 130,000 clones, approximately 79% of them appearing once. The sample consisted of CD4+ T cells from blood, taken approximately 4 years after liver transplant. All receptors derive from a human patient who received a liver transplant. Some T cells may have originated in the graft donor.

The rearrangement joins TRBV21-1 to TRBJ1-2. TRBV21-1 is termed a pseudogene. This CDR3 spans 18 amino acids. The CDR3 nucleotides are TGTGCCAGCAGCAAAGGGAGACTGCGGGAGGACTTTAACTATGGCTACACCTTC. Protein: CASSKGRLREDFNYGYTF.

The chain joins TRBV19 to TRBJ1-1; D is possibly TRBD1 (6 bases). The CDR3 totals 15 residues. The ends were cut back, 7 bases at V and 10 bases at J, with 25 bases in the middle. Germline V gives CDR1 LNHDA, CDR2 SQIVND (reference sequence). The CDR3 DNA reads TGTGCCAGTACCGCCATCGCGTCGGGGGCGGGAGGAGCTTTCTTT. It translates to CASTAIASGAGGAFF.

The genes are TRBV18 and TRBJ1-5; no definite D call. Germline V gene lookup returns CDR1 KGHSH and CDR2 LQKENI. V lost 6 bases to trimming and J lost 0 bases, with 12 bases between them. The CDR3 consists of 15 residues. CDR3 bases: TGTGCCAGCTCCACGACGACTGGTAGCAATCAGCCCCAGCATTTT. Translation gives CASSTTTGSNQPQHF.

The J gene is TRBJ2-1, the V gene TRBV2, with 7 bases matching TRBD1. CDR1 is SNHLY and CDR2 is FYNNEI in the germline V gene. With V trimmed by 5 bases and J by 14 bases, 9 bases remained unmatched. The CDR3 is 12 amino acids. The CDR3 nucleotides read TGTGCCAGCAGTTTAGACAGGGTTTTTGAGTTCTTC. The encoded protein is CASSLDRVFEFF.

The CDR3 DNA is TGTGCCAGCAGCGCGATCCTCTCTGGGGCCAACGTCCTGACTTTC. Amino acids: CASSAILSGANVLTF. V and J are TRBV9 and TRBJ2-6; D unclear. From germline, CDR1 is SGDLS and CDR2 YYNGEE. This CDR3 region has 15 residues. V gave up 3 bases and J gave up 0 bases, with 7 bases separating them.

The chain combines TRBV10-2 with TRBJ2-1; D ambiguous. The length of the CDR3 is 16 residues. Germline V gene data show CDR1 as WSHSY and CDR2 as SAAADI. V was trimmed by 0 bases and J by 0 bases, leaving 9 bases between them. Here the CDR3 DNA reads TGCGCCAGCAGTGAGTCGGGCGGTGACTCCTACAATGAGCAGTTCTTC. It is translated as CASSESGGDSYNEQFF.

The chain uses TRBV9 and TRBJ1-5; no clear D gene. This CDR3 spans 17 amino acids. Germline V lookup: CDR1 SGDLS, CDR2 YYNGEE. Trimming took off 7 bases at V and 5 bases at J, with 25 bases between the two ends. This chain's CDR3 is CASRINPGPVGDQPQHF. Written as DNA, the CDR3 is TGTGCCAGCCGAATTAACCCCGGGCCAGTGGGAGATCAGCCCCAGCATTTT. Variable domain in full (rest from reference TRBV9 and TRBJ1-5): DSGVTQTPKHLITATGQRVTLRCSPRSGDLSVYWYQQSLDQGLQFLIQYYNGEERAKGNILERFSAQQFPDLHSELNLSSLELGDSALYFCASRINPGPVGDQPQHFGDGTRLSIL.

The chain links TRBV23-1 to TRBJ1-2; D gene ambiguous. TRBV23-1 is recorded as an ORF, its role being uncertain. V was pared by 2 bases and J by 9 bases, with 10 bases between. This CDR3 is built from 12 residues. The CDR3 protein is CASSQRTVRYTF. The CDR3 nucleotides are TGCGCCAGCAGTCAAAGAACAGTCCGCTACACCTTC.

The chain carries TRBV6-6 and TRBJ2-3, with a tentative D call TRBD2 (6 bases). This CDR3 is 15 amino acids long. Germline V gives CDR1 MNHNY, CDR2 SVGAGI (reference sequence). V lost 5 bases and J lost 5, with 17 bases in between. CDR3: CASSRIGGAGDTQYF. The CDR3 nucleotides are TGTGCCAGCAGTCGCATAGGAGGGGCTGGAGATACGCAGTATTTT.

This clone has more than one count but fewer than ten. The chain combines TRBV11-3 with TRBJ1-1; perhaps TRBD1 as D (6 bases). This CDR3 is built from 15 residues. V shed 5 bases and J shed 1 base, with 14 bases lying between them. CDR1 is SGHNT, CDR2 YENEEA, per germline. The CDR3 region has the DNA TGTGCCAGCAGCCCGACCCCACAGGGGAACACTGAAGCTTTCTTT. Amino acids: CASSPTPQGNTEAFF.

The rearrangement uses TRBV29-1 and TRBJ2-7; a possible D gene is TRBD2 (6 bases). The CDR3 loop spans 14 amino acids. From germline, CDR1 is SQVTM and CDR2 ANQGSEA. The V end lost 4 bases, the J end lost 2 bases, and 15 bases lay between the germline ends. DNA for the CDR3: TGCAGCGTTGGACGCTCTAGCGTCGCCTACGAGCAGTACTTC. Residues: CSVGRSSVAYEQYF.

This clone has a handful of counts. The chain is built from TRBV18 and TRBJ1-4; TRBD1 matches 7 bases. Unmatched junction bases numbered 7, after V lost 3 bases and J lost 6 bases. This CDR3 has 15 amino acids. Germline assignment: CDR1 KGHSH and CDR2 LQKENI. CDR3 in amino acids: CASSPDTGEDEKLFF. The CDR3, as DNA: TGTGCCAGCTCACCCGATACAGGGGAGGATGAAAAACTGTTTTTT.

This sequence joins TRBV6-5 and TRBJ2-2, with a tentative D call TRBD2 (5 bases). Germline lookup yields CDR1 MNHEY and CDR2 SVGAGI. Trimming removed 3 bases from V and 5 bases from J, with 10 bases in between. This CDR3 has 14 residues. The CDR3 DNA reads TGTGCCAGCAGTTATCAGCGGAGGACCGGGGAGCTGTTTTTT. This codes for CASSYQRRTGELFF.

The chain employs TRBV6-6 and TRBJ1-5, with 12 nucleotides matching TRBD1. Unmatched junction bases numbered 3, after V lost 0 bases and J lost 6 bases. CDR1 is MNHNY, CDR2 SVGAGI, per germline (reference sequence). The CDR3 spans 16 residues. CDR3 protein: CASSYSGQGAFQPQHF. In nucleotides, the CDR3 is TGTGCCAGCAGTTACTCGGGACAGGGGGCCTTTCAGCCCCAGCATTTT.

This chain joins TRBV28 and TRBJ2-3; either TRBD1 or TRBD2 may fit D (6 bases each). The CDR3 totals 16 residues. Trimming took 6 bases from V and 4 from J, leaving 20 bases between them. Per germline, CDR1 MDHEN and CDR2 SYDVKM. CDR3 bases: TGTGCCAGCAGAACTAGACAGGTAGCGGTAGCAGATACGCAGTATTTT. Translated: CASRTRQVAVADTQYF.

The chain carries TRBV18 and TRBJ1-1, with D uncertain. Germline V gene sequence: CDR1 KGHSH, CDR2 LQKENI. V was shortened by 6 bases and J by 2 bases, with 10 bases between the two germline ends. CDR3 length: 13 amino acids. Here the CDR3 DNA reads TGTGCCAGCTCTACCGACCTAAACACTGAAGCTTTCTTT. The encoded protein is CASSTDLNTEAFF.

The chain has TRBV6-5 and TRBJ1-2; D remains unclear. Germline V gives CDR1 MNHEY, CDR2 SVGAGI. The V gene lost 9 bases and the J gene lost 4 bases, with 15 bases spanning the gap. The CDR3 runs to 13 residues. The CDR3 spells CASRLGRTYGYTF. Written as DNA, the CDR3 is TGTGCCAGTCGGCTAGGACGGACCTATGGCTACACCTTC.

The chain links TRBV6-5 to TRBJ1-1; D may be TRBD1 (6 bases). Germline CDR1 reads MNHEY; CDR2 reads SVGAGI. The ends were cut back, 7 bases at V and 0 bases at J, with 15 bases in the middle. This CDR3 is built from 15 residues. CDR3 coding DNA: TGTGCCAGCATTCGGGCAGGGGATATGAACACTGAAGCTTTCTTT. It encodes CASIRAGDMNTEAFF.

The rearrangement joins TRBV14 to TRBJ2-3, with D tentatively TRBD1 (6 bases). This CDR3 has 16 amino acids. Germline V gives CDR1 SGHDN, CDR2 FVKESK. V was cut by 4 bases and J by 0 bases, with 14 bases left in between. In nucleotides, the CDR3 is TGTGCCAGCAGCCGGACAGCCCACATTAGCACAGATACGCAGTATTTT. Translating gives CASSRTAHISTDTQYF.

The chain is built from TRBV14 and TRBJ1-6; 8 positions match TRBD1. The CDR3 length is 18 residues. Trimming took 1 base from V and 1 from J; bases not matched to a gene: 6. Germline CDR1 is SGHDN and CDR2 is FVKESK. CDR3 amino acids: CASSQGPRTGSYNSPLHF. CDR3 coding DNA: TGTGCCAGCAGCCAAGGTCCGAGGACAGGGTCCTATAATTCACCCCTCCACTTT. Looking up the rest from reference TRBV14 and TRBJ1-6 gives the full variable domain: EAGVTQFPSHSVIEKGQTVTLRCDPISGHDNLYWYRRVMGKEIKFLLHFVKESKQDESGMPNNRFLAERTGGTYSTLKVQPAELEDSGVYFCASSQGPRTGSYNSPLHFGNGTRLTVT.

The CDR3: CASSLNRETQYF. The CDR3 DNA follows: TGTGCCAGCAGCTTGAATAGGGAGACCCAGTACTTC. The chain carries TRBV11-2 and TRBJ2-5; D is unclear. The CDR3 sequence is 12 residues long. The germline V and J ends were trimmed by 3 bases and 5 bases, with 7 bases remaining between them. Per germline, CDR1 SGHAT and CDR2 FQNNGV.

The chain links TRBV11-2 to TRBJ2-2, with D unclear. The germline gives CDR1 SGHAT, CDR2 FQNNGV. Trimming shortened V by 5 bases and J by 0 bases, and 10 bases separated the two germline ends. The CDR3 is 15 residues long. Here the CDR3 DNA reads TGTGCCAGCAGCGAAGTAGGGACGAACACCGGGGAGCTGTTTTTT. Amino acids: CASSEVGTNTGELFF.

V and J are TRBV5-1 and TRBJ2-5, with D maybe TRBD1 (7 bases). The germline V and J ends were trimmed by 0 bases and 4 bases, with 13 bases remaining between them. The CDR3 consists of 15 residues. Germline values: CDR1 SGHRS, CDR2 YFSETQ. The CDR3 protein is CASSLVAGGGETQYF. The CDR3 nucleotides are TGCGCCAGCAGCTTGGTGGCAGGGGGAGGAGAGACCCAGTACTTC.